This TCR beta chain was recorded in a study of identical twins. General study results and limits: Among beta out-of-frame sequences, excess sharing between twins appeared weaker. Compared with unrelated sharing, twin-shared out-of-frame alpha sequences had more low-probability sequences.

This clonotype was seen a few times. What it binds is not known. Template switching, a step in the protocol, added a universal primer site, and cDNA carried unique molecular identifiers. TCRdb passed the 5' RACE reads through MiXCR, listing each CDR3 protein once. In the table there are about 340,000 distinct CDR3 sequences, 9% to 10% of which are singletons. The CDR3 runs 15 residues. Trimming shortened V by 2 bases and J by 0 bases, and 8 bases separated the two germline ends. Germline V gene data show CDR1 as SGHAT and CDR2 as FQNNGV. This clonotype originated in a woman in her fifties or sixties in good health. J is TRBJ2-1 and V is TRBV11-2; the D is unclear. Sequencing was performed on naive T cells sorted from blood. The CDR3 DNA is TGTGCCAGCAGCTTATCTGGCGACTCCTACAATGAGCAGTTCTTC. Its translation: CASSLSGDSYNEQFF.